Following are 8 T cell receptor beta chains from one sample sequenced in a study of shared T cell receptors in the human thymus. Clones were sequenced by immunoSEQ multiplex PCR, and TCRdb holds only the in-frame ones, with some missing. This sample has hundreds of thousands of clones, with more than 85% found just once. The specimen sequenced was thymocytes. These receptors originate from a human donor.

The V gene is TRBV27, the J gene TRBJ2-7; TRBD1 agrees at 7 bases. The germline V gene has CDR1 MNHEY and CDR2 SMNVEV (reference sequence). CDR3 length: 17 amino acids. V dropped 3 bases and J dropped 5; count of bases not matched to a gene: 16. The CDR3 DNA reads TGTGCCAGCAGTTTCTCCAATAAGGACAGGTTGAGGGACGAGCAGTACTTC. Amino acid sequence: CASSFSNKDRLRDEQYF.

The rearrangement uses TRBV7-9 and TRBJ1-2; perhaps TRBD1 as D (6 bases). Germline V gene sequence: CDR1 SEHNR, CDR2 FQNEAQ (reference sequence). The CDR3 is 12 amino acids. Trimming removed 6 bases at V and 2 bases at J, with 7 bases between. CDR3 DNA sequence: TGTGCCAGCAGTGGACAGAACTATGGCTACACCTTC. Its translation is CASSGQNYGYTF.

This sequence joins TRBV28 and TRBJ1-4; D gene unclear. Per the germline V gene, CDR1 is MDHEN and CDR2 is SYDVKM. The V and J ends lost 3 bases and 4 bases respectively, with 3 bases between them. The CDR3 is 12 amino acids. CDR3 in DNA: TGTGCCAGCAGTTTGAATAATGAAAAACTGTTTTTT. It codes for CASSLNNEKLFF.

This chain uses TRBV27 with TRBJ2-7; 7 bases agree with TRBD2. Germline lookup yields CDR1 MNHEY and CDR2 SMNVEV (reference sequence). V shed 3 bases, J shed 3 bases, and the junction held 11 bases outside the gene matches. This CDR3 is built from 16 residues. CDR3 DNA sequence: TGTGCCAGCAGTTTCGACCGGAGGCGGGAGATCTACGAGCAGTACTTC. Its translation is CASSFDRRREIYEQYF.

About this clone itself: One end of the junction is discordant with germline, which a read error may explain. The genes are TRBV7-7 and TRBJ2-2; D ambiguous. Germline V lookup: CDR1 SSHAT, CDR2 FNYEAQ (reference sequence). CDR3 length: 15 residues. The CDR3 DNA sequence: TGTGCTAGCAGCTCCGGAGACAAGAACACCGGGGAGCTGTTTTTT. This sequence encodes CASSSGDKNTGELFF.

The chain uses TRBV28 and TRBJ2-7; the match to TRBD1 covers 9 bases. Germline V gene data show CDR1 as MDHEN and CDR2 as SYDVKM. The CDR3 loop spans 12 amino acids. V was clipped by 7 bases and J by 6 bases; unmatched bases: 4. CDR3 amino acids: CASTPTGGEQYF. CDR3 nucleotides: TGTGCCAGCACCCCGACAGGGGGCGAGCAGTACTTC. Drawing the rest from reference TRBV28 and TRBJ2-7, the complete variable domain is DVKVTQSSRYLVKRTGEKVFLECVQDMDHENMFWYRQDPGLGLRLIYFSYDVKMKEKGDIPEGYSVSREKKERFSLILESASTNQTSMYLCASTPTGGEQYFGPGTRLTVT.

This chain joins TRBV4-1 and TRBJ2-2; TRBD2 matches at 15 bases. The germline V gene encodes CDR1 MGHRA and CDR2 YSYEKL. This CDR3 region has 20 residues. V gave up 2 bases and J gave up 1 base; unmatched junction bases: 8. The DNA for the CDR3 is TGCGCCAGCAGCCAACTCCCGGGACTAGCGGGAGGTCGGAACACCGGGGAGCTGTTTTTT. It codes for CASSQLPGLAGGRNTGELFF.

The table lists this clone with a count of one. V and J are TRBV18 and TRBJ2-5, with a tentative D call TRBD1 (6 bases). Germline-derived CDR1 and CDR2 are KGHSH and LQKENI. CDR3 size: 13 residues. V gave up 2 bases and J gave up 3 bases, with 7 bases separating them. Here the CDR3 reads CASSPGGEETQYF. The DNA of the CDR3 is TGTGCCAGCTCACCAGGGGGCGAAGAGACCCAGTACTTC.